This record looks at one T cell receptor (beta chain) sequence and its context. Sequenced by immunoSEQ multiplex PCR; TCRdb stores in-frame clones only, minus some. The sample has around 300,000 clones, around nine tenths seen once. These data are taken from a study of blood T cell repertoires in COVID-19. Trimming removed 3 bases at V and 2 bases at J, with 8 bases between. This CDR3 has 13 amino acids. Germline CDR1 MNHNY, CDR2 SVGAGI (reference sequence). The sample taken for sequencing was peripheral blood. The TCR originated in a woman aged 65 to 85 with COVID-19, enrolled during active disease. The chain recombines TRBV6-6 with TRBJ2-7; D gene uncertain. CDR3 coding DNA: TGTGCCAGCAGTTATAAACAGACCTACGAGCAGTACTTC. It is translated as CASSYKQTYEQYF.